The 8 T cell receptor beta chains listed next were all sequenced from one sample in a study of CD8 T cells in ankylosing spondylitis. Each CDR3 protein gets one entry after TCRdb re-called the 5' RACE reads with MiXCR. The data show roughly 130,000 distinct CDR3 sequences, 9.3% seen once. What was sequenced was blood, either unsorted or a sorted T cell fraction (not recorded which). These receptors came from a male donor with ankylosing spondylitis or in good health (not recorded which).

In this sample, this clonotype turned up many times. J is TRBJ1-4 and V is TRBV12-3 or TRBV12-4; D is uncertain. The ends were cut back, 3 bases at V and 4 bases at J, with 9 bases in the middle. This CDR3 spans 14 amino acids. The CDR3 is CASSFSGNNEKLFF. The CDR3 region has the DNA TGTGCCAGCAGTTTTTCCGGTAATAATGAAAAACTGTTTTTT.

The rearrangement links TRBV2 to TRBJ2-3; 9 positions agree with TRBD2. CDR1 and CDR2 from the germline V gene are SNHLY and FYNNEI. The CDR3 is 16 amino acids. The V gene end was trimmed by 4 bases and the J gene end by 1 base; junction bases not matched to a gene: 6. This chain's CDR3 is CASSGGLAVGTDTQYF. The CDR3 DNA reads TGTGCCAGCAGTGGGGGACTAGCAGTGGGCACAGATACGCAGTATTTT. The whole variable domain, remainder taken from reference TRBV2 and TRBJ2-3, is EPEVTQTPSHQVTQMGQEVILRCVPISNHLYFYWYRQILGQKVEFLVSFYNNEISEKSEIFDDQFSVERPDGSNFTLKIRSTKLEDSAMYFCASSGGLAVGTDTQYFGPGTRLTVL.

This clonotype was recorded at least ten times. The chain is built from TRBV6-5 and TRBJ1-5; tentatively, D is TRBD1 (6 bases). Between the trimmed V and J ends, which lost 2 bases and 3 bases, there was a span of 8 bases. CDR1 is MNHEY and CDR2 is SVGAGI in the germline V gene. This CDR3 has 14 amino acids. The CDR3 DNA reads as TGTGCCAGCAGTTACGGACAGAACAATCAGCCCCAGCATTTT. Its protein product is CASSYGQNNQPQHF.

This clonotype was seen many times. The chain couples TRBV5-1 to TRBJ2-1, with 8 bases lining up with TRBD2. J lost 5 bases, V lost 1 base, and 8 bases had no gene match. The CDR3 has 16 residues. Germline CDR1 is SGHRS and CDR2 is YFSETQ. CDR3 nucleotides: TGCGCCAGCAGCTTGAGTGGGGGCGGGAGGAACAATGAGCAGTTCTTC. It yields the protein CASSLSGGGRNNEQFF.

This clonotype was counted many times. The chain employs TRBV12-3 or TRBV12-4 and TRBJ2-2; D unclear. V lost 6 bases and J 8 bases, leaving 4 bases between the germline ends. The CDR3 is made up of 10 amino acids. CDR3 nucleotides: TGTGCCAGCAGAGGGGGGGAGCTGTTTTTT. This sequence encodes CASRGGELFF.

This clonotype appeared a few times. This sequence joins TRBV12-3 or TRBV12-4 and TRBJ2-2, with 7 bases aligning to TRBD1. There are 14 residues in the CDR3. V was pared by 5 bases and J by 5 bases, with 5 bases of the junction left unmatched. CDR3 loop: CASSQIRGTGELFF. In nucleotides, the CDR3 is TGTGCCAGCAGTCAAATCAGGGGGACCGGGGAGCTGTTTTTT.

The table lists this clonotype with many counts. V gene TRBV27 combines with J gene TRBJ1-5; 7 nucleotides align to TRBD1. After removal of 6 bases from V and 5 bases from J, the junction contained 13 bases not matched to a gene. This CDR3 contains 16 residues. The V gene's germline CDR1 is MNHEY and CDR2 SMNVEV (reference sequence). The CDR3 coding sequence is TGTGCCAGCAGCCCAACAGGGGCCGGGACTTATCAGCCCCAGCATTTT. It encodes CASSPTGAGTYQPQHF.

This clonotype turned up a few times. V gene TRBV7-2 combines with J gene TRBJ2-7; D remains ambiguous. V gave up 1 base and J gave up 2 bases, with 9 bases separating them. The CDR3 covers 14 residues. Germline CDR1 and CDR2: SGHTA and FQGNSA. CDR3 in amino acids: CASSLGRTTYEQYF. CDR3 DNA: TGTGCCAGCAGCTTAGGACGCACAACCTACGAGCAGTACTTC.